The T cell receptor (beta chain) described here comes from a study of T-cell reconstitution after alpha-beta-depleted transplantation in children. Overall study results and limits: One year post-transplant, T-cell counts and diversity were largely derived from T cells produced anew. After transplant, at about two months, alpha-beta T cells were reportedly derived from several hundred expanded graft clones.

This clonotype was observed many times. The antigen remains undetermined. The CDR3 is 12 amino acids. V was shortened by 5 bases and J by 8 bases, with 12 bases between the two germline ends. Germline V lookup: CDR1 SEHNR, CDR2 FQNEAQ (reference sequence). TCRbeta library preparation incorporated unique molecular identifiers. TCRdb reprocessed the PCR reads via MiXCR and lists one record per CDR3 protein. The sample records fewer than 550,000 distinct CDR3 sequences, under 12% being singletons. The gene calls are TRBV7-9 and TRBJ1-2; D not certain. This TCR came from a child aged 2 to 15 with inherited bone marrow failure, due to receive a stem cell transplant. Sample: PBMCs, taken before TCRalphabeta/CD19-depleted stem cell transplant. The CDR3 protein is CASSPELGGYTF. The CDR3 DNA reads as TGTGCCAGCAGCCCCGAATTGGGAGGCTACACCTTC.